Shown below are 23 T cell receptor beta chains from a single sample sequenced in a study of T cell responses to AZD1222 COVID-19 vaccine. Data came from immunoSEQ multiplex PCR; TCRdb stores just in-frame clones and leaves some out. The sample lists about 140,000 clones; 90% to 95% were seen once. The specimen comprised peripheral blood, sampled on day 0 of MenACWY control vaccination. The receptors shown here come from an adult in good health.

The chain has TRBV6-6 and TRBJ1-5; D is uncertain. Trimming left V 6 bases short and J 8 bases short, with 14 bases between. The CDR3 runs to 13 residues. Per the germline V gene, CDR1 is MNHNY and CDR2 is SVGAGI (reference sequence). CDR3 nucleotides: TGTGCCAGCAGGTCCGATGGGTTTAAGCCCCAGCATTTT. It codes for CASRSDGFKPQHF.

The J gene is TRBJ1-2, the V gene TRBV5-1; 7 nucleotides line up with TRBD1. V gave up 4 bases and J gave up 6 bases; unmatched junction bases: 9. CDR1 is SGHRS, CDR2 YFSETQ, per germline. CDR3 size: 14 residues. CDR3 bases: TGCGCCAGCAGCCCCGGACAGGTAGATCATGGCTACACCTTC. The encoded protein is CASSPGQVDHGYTF.

The chain is built from TRBV5-1 and TRBJ2-7; D possibly matches TRBD1 or TRBD2 (5 bases each). Per germline, CDR1 SGHRS and CDR2 YFSETQ. CDR3 length equals 15 residues. The V end was cut by 4 bases, the J end by 4 bases, with 18 bases between. DNA of the CDR3: TGCGCCAGCAGCCCGGTCGGGGCGCTGGGATACGAGCAGTACTTC. Amino acids: CASSPVGALGYEQYF.

In DNA form, the CDR3 reads TGTGCCAGCATCTTTACTAACGGGGCGAAGAACCAGCCCCAGCATTTT. Amino acid sequence: CASIFTNGAKNQPQHF. The genes are TRBV27 and TRBJ1-5; a possible D gene is TRBD1 (5 bases). Germline CDR1 is MNHEY and CDR2 is SMNVEV (reference sequence). Trimming stripped 7 bases from V and 7 bases from J, with 23 bases between. The CDR3 is made up of 16 amino acids.

CDR3 coding DNA: TGCGCCAGCAGCTTGGGGTACGAGCAGTACTTC. It encodes CASSLGYEQYF. The V call is TRBV5-1, the J call TRBJ2-7; D is undetermined. The CDR3 runs to 11 residues. Trimming took 0 bases from V and 4 from J, leaving 2 bases between them. Germline CDR1 reads SGHRS; CDR2 reads YFSETQ.

The chain joins TRBV9 to TRBJ1-6; D gene unclear. Germline lookup yields CDR1 SGDLS and CDR2 YYNGEE. Trimming stripped 6 bases from V and 9 bases from J, with 10 bases between. The CDR3 consists of 12 residues. CDR3 sequence: CASNNDTSPLHF. The CDR3 nucleotides read TGTGCCAGCAACAACGACACTTCACCCCTCCACTTT.

This clone was seen a few times. The chain uses TRBV30 and TRBJ2-1; 10 bases are a match to TRBD2. The trim removed 5 bases at V and 2 bases at J, leaving 6 bases unmatched. CDR3 size: 15 residues. CDR1 is GTSNPN and CDR2 is SVGIG in the germline V gene (reference sequence). The CDR3 DNA follows: TGTGCCTGGGAAGAGAGCGGGAGGGCCTACAATGAGCAGTTCTTC. It codes for CAWEESGRAYNEQFF.

This chain's CDR3 is CASSPGQGYGYTF. Written as DNA, the CDR3 is TGTGCCAGCAGCCCGGGACAGGGGTATGGCTACACCTTC. The V call is TRBV11-2, the J call TRBJ1-2; TRBD1 matches 10 bases. Looked up from germline, CDR1 is SGHAT and CDR2 is FQNNGV. The CDR3 runs 13 residues. V lost 5 bases and J lost 5; bases outside the gene matches: 2.

The chain is built from TRBV5-6 and TRBJ2-5; D is undetermined. Germline CDR1 SGHDT, CDR2 YYEEEE. V was shortened by 1 base and J by 3 bases, with 7 bases between the two germline ends. The CDR3 has 13 amino acids. CDR3 sequence reads: CASSLRSEETQYF. In DNA, the CDR3 is TGTGCCAGCAGCTTGCGATCAGAAGAGACCCAGTACTTC.

The rearrangement links TRBV12-2 to TRBJ1-5; TRBD1 is taken as the D call from the table, unchecked against the DNA. TRBV12-2 is annotated as a pseudogene. CDR3 length: 16 amino acids. CDR3 region: CASRSAGQADNQPQHF. In DNA form, the CDR3 reads TGTGCAAGTCGCTCAGCGGGACAGGCCGATAATCAGCCCCAGCATTTT.

This clone was counted a few times. The V call is TRBV3-1 (or the pseudogene TRBV3-2), the J call TRBJ2-2, with D perhaps TRBD1 or TRBD2 (6 bases each). Germline values: CDR1 LGHDT, CDR2 YNNKEL (reference sequence). Trimming removed 5 bases at V and 6 bases at J, with 13 bases between. The CDR3 spans 14 residues. The DNA for the CDR3 is TGTGCCAGCAGCTCGAGAGGGGGGTCCGGGGAGCTGTTTTTT. Translating gives CASSSRGGSGELFF.

The chain is built from TRBV16 and TRBJ1-2, with a weak D call TRBD1 (5 bases). The germline V and J ends were trimmed by 4 bases and 0 bases, with 21 bases remaining between them. From germline, CDR1 is KGHSY and CDR2 FQNENV. The length of the CDR3 is 18 residues. CDR3 DNA: TGTGCCAGCAGCCCGGGCCGTTTAGGCAGGGACGCTAACTATGGCTACACCTTC. Protein sequence: CASSPGRLGRDANYGYTF.

The V call is TRBV5-4, the J call TRBJ1-2; no definite D call. Between the trimmed V and J ends, which lost 0 bases and 5 bases, there was a span of 5 bases. The CDR3 is made up of 12 amino acids. Germline CDR1 SGHNT, CDR2 YYREEE (reference sequence). CDR3 sequence reads: CASSLEGYGYTF. The CDR3 DNA is TGTGCCAGCAGCTTGGAGGGTTATGGCTACACCTTC.

The J gene is TRBJ2-1, the V gene TRBV4-3, with 9 bases that match TRBD1. This CDR3 comprises 18 residues. The V segment lost 4 bases and the J segment 8 bases; nucleotides outside the gene matches: 18. Germline CDR1 is LGHNA and CDR2 is YSLEER. The CDR3 sequence is CASSPAPTGTGYGDEQFF. CDR3 sequence (DNA): TGCGCCAGCAGCCCAGCACCAACCGGGACAGGGTATGGGGATGAGCAGTTCTTC.

The rearrangement links TRBV11-3 to TRBJ1-3; D gene uncertain. The V end lost 5 bases, the J end lost 2 bases, and 7 bases lay between the germline ends. From germline, CDR1 is SGHNT and CDR2 YENEEA. This CDR3 spans 13 amino acids. The CDR3 nucleotides are TGTGCCAGCAGCAACCCCCCTGGAAACACCATATATTTT. Translated, it gives CASSNPPGNTIYF.

The gene calls are TRBV9 and TRBJ1-6, with D unresolved. Germline CDR1 reads SGDLS; CDR2 reads YYNGEE. V dropped 4 bases and J dropped 8 bases, with 13 bases sitting between them. The CDR3 length is 14 residues. The CDR3 loop reads CASSIKMGDSPLHF. The CDR3, as DNA: TGTGCCAGCAGCATAAAGATGGGTGATTCACCCCTCCACTTT.

The rearrangement links TRBV19 to TRBJ2-3, with D possibly being TRBD2 (6 bases). Trimming stripped 6 bases from V and 0 bases from J, with 10 bases between. The CDR3 sequence is 14 residues long. Looked up from germline, CDR1 is LNHDA and CDR2 is SQIVND (reference sequence). CDR3 amino acids: CASRGTRSTDTQYF. The CDR3 DNA reads as TGTGCCAGTAGGGGGACTCGTAGCACAGATACGCAGTATTTT. The complete variable domain, with remaining parts taken from reference TRBV19 and TRBJ2-3, reads DGGITQSPKYLFRKEGQNVTLSCEQNLNHDAMYWYRQDPGQGLRLIYYSQIVNDFQKGDIAEGYSVSREKKESFPLTVTSAQKNPTAFYLCASRGTRSTDTQYFGPGTRLTVL.

V is TRBV11-2 and J is TRBJ2-3, with a possible D match to TRBD2 (6 bases). The germline CDR1 and CDR2 sequences are SGHAT and FQNNGV. V lost 4 bases and J lost 2, with 19 bases in between. This CDR3 has 17 amino acids. The CDR3 sequence: CASSSPGTLGPTDTQYF. The CDR3 DNA sequence: TGTGCCAGCAGCTCACCGGGGACTCTTGGGCCCACAGATACGCAGTATTTT.

The chain employs TRBV27 and TRBJ2-1, with D perhaps matching TRBD2 (6 bases). CDR3 size: 14 residues. Germline CDR1 reads MNHEY; CDR2 reads SMNVEV (reference sequence). Trimming left V 11 bases short and J 4 bases short, with 18 bases between. The CDR3 bases are TGTGCCTCCTCCGGACGCGGGACTTACAATGAGCAGTTCTTC. Amino acids: CASSGRGTYNEQFF.

The chain couples TRBV5-6 to TRBJ1-5, with D possibly TRBD1 on 5 matching bases. Germline V gene data show CDR1 as SGHDT and CDR2 as YYEEEE. CDR3 size: 14 residues. Trimming removed 1 base from V and 5 bases from J, with 10 bases in between. The CDR3 loop is CASSLWGLYQPQHF. Written as DNA, the CDR3 is TGTGCCAGCAGCTTGTGGGGGTTATATCAGCCCCAGCATTTT. Based on the CDR3 plus reference TRBV5-6 and TRBJ1-5, the full variable domain is DAGVTQSPTHLIKTRGQQVTLRCSPKSGHDTVSWYQQALGQGPQFIFQYYEEEERQRGNFPDRFSGHQFPNYSSELNVNALLLGDSALYLCASSLWGLYQPQHFGDGTRLSIL.

The rearrangement joins TRBV5-1 to TRBJ1-1, with a tentative D call TRBD1 (5 bases). CDR3 length: 15 residues. The germline CDR1 and CDR2 sequences are SGHRS and YFSETQ. Trimming removed 0 bases at V and 3 bases at J, with 12 bases between. CDR3 nucleotides: TGCGCCAGCAGCTTGGGGGACCCTGGGGACACTGAAGCTTTCTTT. It is translated as CASSLGDPGDTEAFF.

This clone showed up just once. The rearrangement links TRBV7-9 to TRBJ1-1; TRBD1 agrees at 9 bases. The trim removed 5 bases at V and 6 bases at J, leaving 7 bases unmatched. This CDR3 is built from 14 residues. The germline V gene has CDR1 SEHNR and CDR2 FQNEAQ (reference sequence). The CDR3 loop is CASSQGQGSAEAFF. For the CDR3, the DNA is TGTGCCAGCAGCCAGGGACAGGGAAGCGCTGAAGCTTTCTTT.

This chain links TRBV11-2 with TRBJ1-6; D gene ambiguous. Trimming cost V 0 bases and J 9 bases, with 12 bases left between them. Germline V lookup: CDR1 SGHAT, CDR2 FQNNGV. This CDR3 spans 15 amino acids. The chain's CDR3 is CASSLEPGRISPLHF. As DNA, the CDR3 is TGTGCCAGCAGCTTAGAGCCAGGTCGCATTTCACCCCTCCACTTT.